This TCR beta chain was sequenced during a study of T cell changes during pregnancy in multiple sclerosis. Here immunoSEQ multiplex PCR was the method, and the copy in TCRdb shows in-frame clones only, minus some. The table has 25,000 to 35,000 clones, 90% seen once. Trimming removed 4 bases from V and 2 bases from J; junction bases left unmatched: 4. The CDR3 loop spans 15 amino acids. The germline V gene has CDR1 MNHNY and CDR2 SVGAGI (reference sequence). Sequenced material: CD4+ T cells from peripheral blood mononuclear cells, taken in the second trimester of pregnancy. The source of this sequence is a female donor in good health, enrolled as a control in a pregnancy study. The chain employs TRBV6-6 and TRBJ2-2; 7 bases align to TRBD2. The CDR3 loop reads CASSFRGVNTGELFF. DNA for the CDR3: TGTGCCAGCAGTTTTCGGGGGGTCAACACCGGGGAGCTGTTTTTT.